This T cell receptor (beta chain) was found in a study of cytotoxic CD8 clonotypes in ibrutinib-treated CLL. Study findings and constraints: Public clonotypes occurred uncommonly; on treatment, they contracted or remained stable.

Sequencing was performed with immunoSEQ multiplex PCR; in TCRdb, only in-frame clones are kept and a portion is missing. This sample has around 310,000 clones; roughly 79% occur once, and the top ten carry over 5%. This clone was observed a single time. The antigen is not known. This CDR3 has 14 residues. Germline V gene lookup returns CDR1 SGDLS and CDR2 YYNGEE. V was pared by 6 bases and J by 2 bases, with 11 bases between. The receptor was derived from a human donor with chronic lymphocytic leukemia. The source was PBMCs, collected before ibrutinib treatment. The V call is TRBV9, the J call TRBJ2-2, with no clear D. The CDR3 loop reads CASKGGVNTGELFF. The CDR3 region has the DNA TGTGCCAGCAAAGGCGGAGTTAACACCGGGGAGCTGTTTTTT.